Sequencing of this TCR beta chain was carried out in a study of tumor-infiltrating lymphocytes in primary liver carcinoma. Across the study: Staging placed the tumors at T1-T3 N0M0, and they measured about 4.2 to 10 cm across. Sequencing of the samples generated roughly 3.5 to 7.13 million productive TCRbeta reads, with similar yields across tissue types.

The researchers produced TCR beta cDNA from approximately 540 ng total RNA with a constant-region primer. Libraries covering TCR beta were generated through three nested multiplex PCR rounds (using a slightly modified ARM-PCR). TRBV1-TRBV30 forward primers paired with a C-beta reverse primer drove the first two PCR rounds, around 9 cycles each. TCRdb reprocessed the multiplex PCR reads with MiXCR, giving one entry per CDR3 protein. The data contain about 30,000 distinct CDR3 sequences, around 66% of them singletons. The approximately 20-31 mg bulk tissue piece was not sorted before simultaneous RNA and DNA extraction. Surgical resection was used to treat these primary liver carcinoma patients. Every tumor sample held more than 80% viable tumor cells. The CDR3 is made up of 14 amino acids. From germline, CDR1 is ENHRY and CDR2 SYGVKD. Notes on this clonotype: Its ends do not fully match the called genes, so a read error is possible.

Input material: liver tumor tissue from sampling region 3. Subset defined: tumor region T3, left-lateral pole. The chain couples TRBV10-3 to TRBJ2-1; no clear D gene. This clonotype was obtained from a woman under 40 with primary liver carcinoma and hepatitis B virus infection. Here the CDR3 DNA reads TGTGTCATCAGTCCCATGGCAACCCGGGATGAGCAGTTCTTC. It codes for CVISPMATRDEQFF.